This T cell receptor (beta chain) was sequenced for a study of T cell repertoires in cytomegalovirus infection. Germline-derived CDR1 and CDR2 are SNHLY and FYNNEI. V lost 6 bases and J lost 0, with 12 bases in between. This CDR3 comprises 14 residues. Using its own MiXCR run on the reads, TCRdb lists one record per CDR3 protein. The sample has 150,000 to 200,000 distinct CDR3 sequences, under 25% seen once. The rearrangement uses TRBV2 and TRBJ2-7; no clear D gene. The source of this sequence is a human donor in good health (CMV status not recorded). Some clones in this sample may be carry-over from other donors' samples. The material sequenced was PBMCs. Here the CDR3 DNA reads TGTGCCAGCAGATGGCAACCAAGCTCCTACGAGCAGTACTTC. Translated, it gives CASRWQPSSYEQYF. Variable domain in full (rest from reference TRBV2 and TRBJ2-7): EPEVTQTPSHQVTQMGQEVILRCVPISNHLYFYWYRQILGQKVEFLVSFYNNEISEKSEIFDDQFSVERPDGSNFTLKIRSTKLEDSAMYFCASRWQPSSYEQYFGPGTRLTVT.